These 21 T cell receptor beta chains were all obtained from the same sample, sequenced in a study of CXCR3-negative and CXCR3-positive naive CD8 T cells. Preparation of TRB cDNA libraries relied on 5' RACE carrying UMI labels. TCRdb re-called the 5' RACE reads, yielding one record per CDR3 amino acid sequence without DNA. In all, the sample yields 150,000 to 180,000 distinct CDR3 sequences. The study's findings and limits: CXCR3-positive naive cells carried more hydrophobic TRB CDR3s than CXCR3-negative ones.

What these receptors recognize is not known. The material sequenced was naive CXCR3+ CD8+ T cells from blood. Subset reported: CD45RO-CCR7+CD27+CD95- naive CD8+ T cells expressing CXCR3 (TNR3+). These receptors came from a human donor in good health. Some clones in this sample may be carry-over from other donors' samples.

V usage is TRBV29-1 and J usage is TRBJ2-5; no DNA is available, so the TRBD1 call from TCRdb remains unchecked. This CDR3 has 12 amino acids. The germline V gene encodes CDR1 SQVTM and CDR2 ANQGSEA. This chain's CDR3 is CSVLDGTGAQYF.

The V and J genes are TRBV7-3 and TRBJ2-7. The CDR3 extends over 13 amino acids. Germline loops: CDR1 SGHTA, CDR2 FQGTGA. The CDR3 here is CASSSTGSGEQYF.

The CDR3 is CASSEPGLADTQYF. V and J are TRBV5-1 and TRBJ2-3; the TCRdb D gene call, TRBD2, has no DNA to confirm it. The CDR3 has 14 amino acids. CDR1 is SGHRS, CDR2 YFSETQ, per germline. Variable domain in full (rest from reference TRBV5-1 and TRBJ2-3): KAGVTQTPRYLIKTRGQQVTLSCSPISGHRSVSWYQQTPGQGLQFLFEYFSETQRNKGNFPGRFSGRQFSNSRSEMNVSTLELGDSALYLCASSEPGLADTQYFGPGTRLTVL.

The chain joins TRBV18 to TRBJ1-1. Germline V gene sequence: CDR1 KGHSH, CDR2 LQKENI. CDR3 length: 15 amino acids. The CDR3 loop reads CASSPSGGGTTEAFF.

V is TRBV12-3 or TRBV12-4 and J is TRBJ2-2; TCRdb's assignment of TRBD2 cannot be checked, as there is no DNA. This CDR3 contains 17 residues. The CDR3 loop is CASSNSGTSGNTGELFF.

The chain joins TRBV7-6 to TRBJ2-2; the D gene TCRdb calls, TRBD2, cannot be checked with no DNA. Per germline, CDR1 SGHVS and CDR2 FNYEAQ. This CDR3 comprises 18 residues. This chain's CDR3 is CASSNPRSGSSAAGELFF.

This chain uses TRBV19 with TRBJ2-1. CDR1 and CDR2 from the germline V gene are LNHDA and SQIVND (reference sequence). CDR3 size: 15 residues. Here the CDR3 reads CASSISQTSYNEQFF.

The chain couples TRBV19 to TRBJ1-1; TCRdb names TRBD1, which stays unverified in the absence of DNA. The CDR3 contains 15 residues. Germline assignment: CDR1 LNHDA and CDR2 SQIVND (reference sequence). CDR3 in amino acids: CASSMGVRSNTEAFF. The full variable domain, its missing parts supplied by reference TRBV19 and TRBJ1-1, is DGGITQSPKYLFRKEGQNVTLSCEQNLNHDAMYWYRQDPGQGLRLIYYSQIVNDFQKGDIAEGYSVSREKKESFPLTVTSAQKNPTAFYLCASSMGVRSNTEAFFGQGTRLTVV.

V gene TRBV4-3 combines with J gene TRBJ1-5; lacking DNA, the TRBD1 call made by TCRdb goes unchecked. The CDR3 runs 18 residues. Germline CDR1 reads LGHNA; CDR2 reads YSLEER. CDR3 sequence reads: CASSQEWDLGRANQPQHF.

The genes are TRBV12-3 or TRBV12-4 and TRBJ2-3. The CDR3 runs 12 residues. The CDR3 protein is CASTRSTDTQYF.

This CDR3 reads CSAPFPPGGASINYGYTF. The chain joins TRBV20-1 to TRBJ1-2; no DNA is available, so the TRBD1 call from TCRdb remains unchecked. Germline V gene lookup returns CDR1 DFQATT and CDR2 SNEGSKA (reference sequence). This CDR3 comprises 18 residues.

The gene calls are TRBV12-3 or TRBV12-4 and TRBJ1-3. This CDR3 is built from 13 residues. The CDR3 sequence is CASSWTLGNTIYF.

This sequence joins TRBV18 and TRBJ2-7; checking the TCRdb D call of TRBD2 is not possible without DNA. The length of the CDR3 is 13 residues. Per the germline V gene, CDR1 is KGHSH and CDR2 is LQKENI. CDR3 loop: CASSPEGSYEQYF.

Here the CDR3 reads CSLGGLTSGRMSYNEQFF. The chain recombines TRBV29-1 with TRBJ2-1; the D call from TCRdb, TRBD2, cannot be confirmed without DNA. Germline assignment: CDR1 SQVTM and CDR2 ANQGSEA. The CDR3 totals 18 residues.

The rearrangement joins TRBV7-2 to TRBJ2-7. The CDR3 has 16 amino acids. Per the germline V gene, CDR1 is SGHTA and CDR2 is FQGNSA. This CDR3 is CASSLGVTILSYEQYF.

The chain recombines TRBV20-1 with TRBJ1-3; TCRdb picks TRBD1, but there is no DNA to check that call. CDR3 length equals 14 residues. Germline V gene lookup returns CDR1 DFQATT and CDR2 SNEGSKA (reference sequence). The CDR3 is CSANRGSSGNTIYF.

The V and J genes are TRBV19 and TRBJ1-1; TCRdb's assignment of TRBD1 cannot be checked, as there is no DNA. The CDR3 length is 15 residues. CDR1 is LNHDA and CDR2 is SQIVND in the germline V gene (reference sequence). CDR3 loop: CASIGRGATNTEAFF.

The chain joins TRBV12-3 or TRBV12-4 to TRBJ2-5; TCRdb gives TRBD2 as the D gene, but with no DNA this cannot be confirmed. The CDR3 consists of 13 residues. This CDR3 is CASSFVRGGSQYF.

The J gene is TRBJ1-1, the V gene TRBV27; without DNA, the TCRdb call of TRBD1 cannot be checked. The CDR3 is 13 residues long. CDR1 and CDR2 from the germline V gene are MNHEY and SMNVEV (reference sequence). CDR3 protein: CASSLSGRVEAFF.

The chain couples TRBV28 to TRBJ2-7; the TCRdb D gene call, TRBD2, has no DNA to confirm it. This CDR3 contains 13 residues. Germline V gene data show CDR1 as MDHEN and CDR2 as SYDVKM. CDR3 region: CASSIVLGSEQYF. Full variable domain (remainder filled in from reference TRBV28 and TRBJ2-7): DVKVTQSSRYLVKRTGEKVFLECVQDMDHENMFWYRQDPGLGLRLIYFSYDVKMKEKGDIPEGYSVSREKKERFSLILESASTNQTSMYLCASSIVLGSEQYFGPGTRLTVT.

V gene TRBV7-9 combines with J gene TRBJ2-2. Germline-derived CDR1 and CDR2 are SEHNR and FQNEAQ (reference sequence). The CDR3 contains 11 residues. The CDR3 spells CASRSAGELFF.